This T cell receptor (beta chain) was recorded in a study of siplizumab effects on memory and regulatory T cells. For this clone: Antigen: not known.

Study results and limitations: Naive versus memory phenotype went unassigned for roughly 80-96% of proliferating CD4+ or CD8+ clones. Siplizumab caused a significant drop in alloreactive sequences traceable to unstimulated CD4+ memory cells. The diversity of naive T cells seemed greater than that of memory cells, and their alloresponse contribution seemed major.

It was 85,000 to 100,000 TCR templates that were assayed per sample. Sequencing used immunoSEQ multiplex PCR; TCRdb keeps in-frame clones, though not all of them. The sample lists roughly 92,000 clones, about 95% occurring once. The CDR3 is 15 residues long. The V end was cut by 2 bases, the J end by 7 bases, with 15 bases between. The germline CDR1 and CDR2 sequences are MNHEY and SVGAGI. This sequence joins TRBV6-5 and TRBJ2-1; D is unresolved. Source material: non-Treg CD4+ T cells sorted from blood. The sequence came from a human donor in good health. CDR3 nucleotide sequence: TGTGCCAGCAGTTACGATTCGATTAGAGGAAATGAGCAGTTCTTC. It encodes CASSYDSIRGNEQFF.